This T cell receptor (beta chain) emerged from a study of blood T cell repertoires in COVID-19 (dated by TCRdb to about 2020). Study-level background: Collaborator samples came from the United States, Italy and Spain and covered acute and convalescent phases of COVID-19. Nearly every sample came with metadata listing a de-identified subject ID, COVID-19 status, age in years and sex. Where available, HLA class I and class II types were obtained from metadata supplied by the sample provider rather than from assay-based typing. The prospective study material was composed of cDNA or gDNA derived from T cells, B-cell-depleted T cells, or PBMCs. The samples were drawn from two sources: the first 160 participants of the ongoing ImmuneRACE study, and 950 to 1,500 subjects contributed by 6 global collaborators. Subjects who had been exposed to COVID-19, were actively infected with it, or had recovered from it provided the deeply sampled blood TCRbeta repertoires that made up the dataset. The repertoires were released in a freely available public database intended as a resource for research on the immune response to SARS-CoV-2.

As regards this clone: The antigen it binds to is not known. No quality values exist for individual bases; no much larger clone is one base distant.

TCRbeta CDR3 regions were amplified from genomic DNA using the immunoSEQ Assay, a bias-controlled multiplex PCR. In the source study's methods: The number of nucleated cells in each sample was estimated from the amplification of reference gene primers within the assay. To quantify the absolute abundance of each unique TCRbeta CDR3 rearrangement, sequence reads were collapsed and filtered. For each sample, productive Simpson clonality was calculated by taking the square root of Simpson's diversity index across productive rearrangements. The table was pulled from immuneACCESS by TCRdb, which kept in-frame rearrangements only. Such tables lose some clones; where checked, under half of the loss comes from unresolved V genes, and the rest has no known cause. Clonal size and the V and J genes are those of that table, whereas D and trimming came from the DNA. The table for this sample lists some 460,000 clones; around 89% of them were counted only once. 4% to 5.5% of the sample lies in the top ten.

Germline trimming: 6 bases from V, 5 bases from J; junction bases outside gene matches: 12. The CDR3 contains 15 residues, cysteine and phenylalanine counted. The sequence is cut down to CDR3 DNA, 45 bases in frame from base 1. Reading the germline V gene (reference sequence) gives CDR1 GTSNPN and CDR2 SVGIG. Summary of the overall study and its limitations: How much clinical and demographic metadata was included differed by source and by participant, and the metadata was provided uncurated.

The collaborating institutions used their own protocols to collect whole blood in K2EDTA tubes. For TCRbeta analysis, collaborators shipped samples as frozen whole blood, isolated PBMCs, or DNA extracted from either of those sample types. In this chain, TRBV30 is recombined with TRBJ1-4; 7 junctional bases match TRBD1. This receptor was taken from a woman under 40 with acute or convalescent COVID-19. The material sequenced was peripheral blood. The DNA sequence reads TGTGCCTGTAATTTGAAAGGGGGCATCAATGAAAAACTGTTTTTT. Its translation reads: CACNLKGGINEKLFF.